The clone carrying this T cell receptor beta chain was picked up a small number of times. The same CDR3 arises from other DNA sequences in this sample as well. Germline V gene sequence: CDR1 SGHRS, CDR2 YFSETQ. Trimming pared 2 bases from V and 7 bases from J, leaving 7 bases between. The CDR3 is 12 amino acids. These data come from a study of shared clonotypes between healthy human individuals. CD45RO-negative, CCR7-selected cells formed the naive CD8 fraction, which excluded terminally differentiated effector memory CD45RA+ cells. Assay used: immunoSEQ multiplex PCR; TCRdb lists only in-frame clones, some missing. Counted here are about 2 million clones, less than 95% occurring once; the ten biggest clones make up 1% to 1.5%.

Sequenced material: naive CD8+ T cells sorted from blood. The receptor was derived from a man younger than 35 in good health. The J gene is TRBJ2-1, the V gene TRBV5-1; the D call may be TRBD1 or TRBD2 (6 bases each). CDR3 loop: CASSLGGNEQFF. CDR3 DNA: TGCGCCAGCAGCTTAGGGGGGAATGAGCAGTTCTTC.